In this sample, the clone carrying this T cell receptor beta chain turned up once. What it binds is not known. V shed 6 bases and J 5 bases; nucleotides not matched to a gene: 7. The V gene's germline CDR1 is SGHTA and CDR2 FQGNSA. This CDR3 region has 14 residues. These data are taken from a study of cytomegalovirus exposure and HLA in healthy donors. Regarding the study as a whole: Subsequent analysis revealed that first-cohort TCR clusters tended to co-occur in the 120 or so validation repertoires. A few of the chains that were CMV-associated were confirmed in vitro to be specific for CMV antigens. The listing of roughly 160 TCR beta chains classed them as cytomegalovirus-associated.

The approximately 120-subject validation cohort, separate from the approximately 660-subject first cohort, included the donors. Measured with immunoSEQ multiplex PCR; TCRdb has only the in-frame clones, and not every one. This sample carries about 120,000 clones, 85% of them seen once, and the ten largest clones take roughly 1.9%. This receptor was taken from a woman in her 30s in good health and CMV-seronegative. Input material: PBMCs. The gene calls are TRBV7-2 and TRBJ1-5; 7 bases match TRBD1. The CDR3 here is CASSFDRAHQPQHF. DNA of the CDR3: TGTGCCAGCAGTTTCGACAGGGCGCATCAGCCCCAGCATTTT.